This T cell receptor (beta chain) was observed in a study of CD8 T cells in ankylosing spondylitis. Study observations and caveats: Within ankylosing spondylitis blood, a TCR beta motif made up of under 10 highly homologous variants appeared to be characteristic.

The sample holds many counts of this clonotype. Its antigen is not known. For TCR beta, libraries came from quantitative 5'-RACE with molecular barcodes. In TCRdb, the 5' RACE reads were re-called with MiXCR into one record per CDR3 protein. This sample yields 200,000 to 250,000 distinct CDR3 sequences, of which about 11% are seen a single time; under 25% belongs to the top ten. V was pared by 3 bases and J by 4 bases, with 3 bases of the junction left unmatched. The CDR3 runs to 16 residues. The germline CDR1 and CDR2 sequences are MNHEY and SMNVEV (reference sequence). The sequenced material came from blood, either unsorted or a sorted T cell fraction (not recorded which). The clonotype comes from a male donor with ankylosing spondylitis or in good health (not recorded which). The chain uses TRBV27 and TRBJ2-2; 12 bases match TRBD2. CDR3 sequence (DNA): TGTGCCAGCAGTTTCCTAGCGGGGGGGCGCACCGGGGAGCTGTTTTTT. This translates into CASSFLAGGRTGELFF.